This is a list of T cell receptor beta chains from one sample in a study of T-cell reconstitution after alpha-beta-depleted transplantation in children. TCRdb re-analysed the PCR reads in MiXCR, keeping a single row per CDR3 protein. The sample lists about 210,000 distinct CDR3 sequences, 17% occurring once. Specimen: PBMCs, mostly from graft donor cells, collected 360 days after TCRalphabeta/CD19-depleted stem cell transplant. The receptors shown here come from a male patient under 10 years old who had a stem cell transplant for acute lymphoblastic leukemia, so the T cells may come from the graft donor. The CDR3 runs from the conserved cysteine through the conserved F or W. D genes are given only for firm matches. Only part of the rows carry a size: once, few, many, or a class if the clone is expanded.

d_gene	v_gene	abundance	j_gene	CDR3nt	CDR3aa
.	TRBV6-2/TRBV6-3	.	TRBJ2-4	TGTGCCAGCAGTCGGACAGCTTTAGCCAAAAACATTCAGTACTTC	CASSRTALAKNIQYF
.	TRBV10-3	.	TRBJ1-2	TGTGCCATCGACAGTTCTTCTAACTATGGCTACACCTTC	CAIDSSSNYGYTF
TRBD2	TRBV11-3	.	TRBJ2-5	TGTGCCAGCAGTCTTCCGGGACTAGCGGGAGTTTGGTCCCAGTACTTC	CASSLPGLAGVWSQYF
.	TRBV7-9	many	TRBJ2-1	TGTGCCAGCAGCCCCGAGGGCTCAGTAGGTAATGAGCAGTTCTTC	CASSPEGSVGNEQFF
TRBD1	TRBV3-1	few	TRBJ2-1	TGTGCCAGCAGCCAAGGACAGGGGAGGAATGAGCAGTTCTTC	CASSQGQGRNEQFF
.	TRBV7-8	.	TRBJ2-2	TGTGCCAGCAGCTTTTTTGGGGGAACCGGGGAGCTGTTTTTT	CASSFFGGTGELFF
.	TRBV5-6	.	TRBJ2-7	TGTGCCAGCAACCCAGTAGGGGGTACCTACGAGCAGTACTTC	CASNPVGGTYEQYF
.	TRBV5-1	few	TRBJ2-7	TGCGCCAGCAGCTTCGCCGGACTGTCGGGACGGTACGAGCAGTACTTC	CASSFAGLSGRYEQYF
.	TRBV11-2	few	TRBJ2-1	TGTGCCAGCAGCCTCCGGGGCGACAGCGGCTCCTACAATGAGCAGTTCTTC	CASSLRGDSGSYNEQFF
.	TRBV29-1	once	TRBJ1-1	TGCAGCGTTGTAACGGAGCCTTGGGGCGACACTGAAGCTTTCTTT	CSVVTEPWGDTEAFF
.	TRBV28	few	TRBJ1-2	TGTGCCAGCAGTTTAGACGGCCGGGATTACGGCTACACCTTC	CASSLDGRDYGYTF
TRBD2	TRBV12-3/TRBV12-4	few	TRBJ2-5	TGTGCCAGCAGTTCCACTAGCGGGGGCGTCCAAGAGACCCAGTACTTC	CASSSTSGGVQETQYF
.	TRBV6-1	many	TRBJ2-7	TGTGCCAGCAGTGAACAGGGATACGAGCAGTACTTC	CASSEQGYEQYF
.	TRBV7-3	few	TRBJ2-3	TGTGCCAGCAGCGAGGACCGGGCAGATACGCAGTATTTT	CASSEDRADTQYF
TRBD2	TRBV5-5	.	TRBJ2-7	TGTGCCAGCAGCTTGAGCGGGGAGAGCTCCTACGAGCAGTACTTC	CASSLSGESSYEQYF
TRBD2	TRBV9	.	TRBJ2-5	TGTGCCAGCAGCGTAGCAGCGGGAGTAAAAGAGACCCAGTACTTC	CASSVAAGVKETQYF
TRBD1	TRBV3-1	.	TRBJ2-1	TGTGCCAGCAGCCAAGATCTTCAGGGGGCAAGCAATGAGCAGTTCTTC	CASSQDLQGASNEQFF
.	TRBV12-3/TRBV12-4	.	TRBJ2-2	TGTGCCAGCAGCTCAAGAACGGACACCGGGGAGCTGTTTTTT	CASSSRTDTGELFF
.	TRBV5-1	.	TRBJ1-1	TGCGCCAGCAGCTTAGGAGGGGATGAAGCTTTCTTT	CASSLGGDEAFF
TRBD2	TRBV3-1	.	TRBJ2-5	TGTGCCAGCAGCCAAGATTCACCTGGACTAGCGGGGGGGTTAGAGACCCAGTACTTC	CASSQDSPGLAGGLETQYF
.	TRBV10-1	few	TRBJ2-3	TGCGCCAGCAGTGGCCGGGACACCATGTGGGCGCAGTATTTT	CASSGRDTMWAQYF
.	TRBV15	.	TRBJ2-3	TGTGCCACCAGCGTTGCGGGATTAGATACGCAGTATTTT	CATSVAGLDTQYF
.	TRBV3-1	.	TRBJ2-7	TGTGCCAGCAGCCAAGATCTATCCAACTCCTACGAGCAGTACTTC	CASSQDLSNSYEQYF
TRBD1	TRBV7-9	.	TRBJ2-3	TGTGCCAGCAGCATGGGGACAGGGGGCACAGATACGCAGTATTTT	CASSMGTGGTDTQYF
TRBD2	TRBV2	many	TRBJ2-1	TGTGCCAGCAGGACCGGGACTAACTACAATGAGCAGTTCTTC	CASRTGTNYNEQFF
.	TRBV19	.	TRBJ1-1	TGTGCCAGTAGTATCGAGGGCACTGAAGCTTTCTTT	CASSIEGTEAFF
.	TRBV6-5	few	TRBJ1-1	TGTGCCAGCAGTTACGGGGGGCCCGCTTTCTTT	CASSYGGPAFF
.	TRBV29-1	.	TRBJ2-4	TGCAGCGTTGCCGAGCTGGGGCAGACAAACATTCAGTACTTC	CSVAELGQTNIQYF
.	TRBV2	many	TRBJ2-2	TGTGCCAGCAGTGCGCAGGGCCCGAACACCGGGGAGCTGTTTTTT	CASSAQGPNTGELFF
TRBD1	TRBV10-3	.	TRBJ2-6	TGTGCCATCAGTGAGTCTCAGGGGGCTGCTGGGGCCAACGTCCTGACTTTC	CAISESQGAAGANVLTF
.	TRBV11-2	.	TRBJ2-1	TGTGCCAGCAGCCTTACCCGGCTCCTAGGGCCCTACAATGAGCAGTTCTTC	CASSLTRLLGPYNEQFF
.	TRBV3-1	few	TRBJ2-7	TGTGCCAGCAGCCAAGATCAGAACGAGCAGTACTTC	CASSQDQNEQYF
.	TRBV12-3/TRBV12-4	few	TRBJ1-5	TGTGCCAGCACCGCGTCAAGGGGGGGGACGGGTCAGCCCCAGCATTTT	CASTASRGGTGQPQHF
TRBD2	TRBV28	.	TRBJ2-5	TGTGCCAGCATTAGCGGGGGGTACCAAGAGACCCAGTACTTC	CASISGGYQETQYF